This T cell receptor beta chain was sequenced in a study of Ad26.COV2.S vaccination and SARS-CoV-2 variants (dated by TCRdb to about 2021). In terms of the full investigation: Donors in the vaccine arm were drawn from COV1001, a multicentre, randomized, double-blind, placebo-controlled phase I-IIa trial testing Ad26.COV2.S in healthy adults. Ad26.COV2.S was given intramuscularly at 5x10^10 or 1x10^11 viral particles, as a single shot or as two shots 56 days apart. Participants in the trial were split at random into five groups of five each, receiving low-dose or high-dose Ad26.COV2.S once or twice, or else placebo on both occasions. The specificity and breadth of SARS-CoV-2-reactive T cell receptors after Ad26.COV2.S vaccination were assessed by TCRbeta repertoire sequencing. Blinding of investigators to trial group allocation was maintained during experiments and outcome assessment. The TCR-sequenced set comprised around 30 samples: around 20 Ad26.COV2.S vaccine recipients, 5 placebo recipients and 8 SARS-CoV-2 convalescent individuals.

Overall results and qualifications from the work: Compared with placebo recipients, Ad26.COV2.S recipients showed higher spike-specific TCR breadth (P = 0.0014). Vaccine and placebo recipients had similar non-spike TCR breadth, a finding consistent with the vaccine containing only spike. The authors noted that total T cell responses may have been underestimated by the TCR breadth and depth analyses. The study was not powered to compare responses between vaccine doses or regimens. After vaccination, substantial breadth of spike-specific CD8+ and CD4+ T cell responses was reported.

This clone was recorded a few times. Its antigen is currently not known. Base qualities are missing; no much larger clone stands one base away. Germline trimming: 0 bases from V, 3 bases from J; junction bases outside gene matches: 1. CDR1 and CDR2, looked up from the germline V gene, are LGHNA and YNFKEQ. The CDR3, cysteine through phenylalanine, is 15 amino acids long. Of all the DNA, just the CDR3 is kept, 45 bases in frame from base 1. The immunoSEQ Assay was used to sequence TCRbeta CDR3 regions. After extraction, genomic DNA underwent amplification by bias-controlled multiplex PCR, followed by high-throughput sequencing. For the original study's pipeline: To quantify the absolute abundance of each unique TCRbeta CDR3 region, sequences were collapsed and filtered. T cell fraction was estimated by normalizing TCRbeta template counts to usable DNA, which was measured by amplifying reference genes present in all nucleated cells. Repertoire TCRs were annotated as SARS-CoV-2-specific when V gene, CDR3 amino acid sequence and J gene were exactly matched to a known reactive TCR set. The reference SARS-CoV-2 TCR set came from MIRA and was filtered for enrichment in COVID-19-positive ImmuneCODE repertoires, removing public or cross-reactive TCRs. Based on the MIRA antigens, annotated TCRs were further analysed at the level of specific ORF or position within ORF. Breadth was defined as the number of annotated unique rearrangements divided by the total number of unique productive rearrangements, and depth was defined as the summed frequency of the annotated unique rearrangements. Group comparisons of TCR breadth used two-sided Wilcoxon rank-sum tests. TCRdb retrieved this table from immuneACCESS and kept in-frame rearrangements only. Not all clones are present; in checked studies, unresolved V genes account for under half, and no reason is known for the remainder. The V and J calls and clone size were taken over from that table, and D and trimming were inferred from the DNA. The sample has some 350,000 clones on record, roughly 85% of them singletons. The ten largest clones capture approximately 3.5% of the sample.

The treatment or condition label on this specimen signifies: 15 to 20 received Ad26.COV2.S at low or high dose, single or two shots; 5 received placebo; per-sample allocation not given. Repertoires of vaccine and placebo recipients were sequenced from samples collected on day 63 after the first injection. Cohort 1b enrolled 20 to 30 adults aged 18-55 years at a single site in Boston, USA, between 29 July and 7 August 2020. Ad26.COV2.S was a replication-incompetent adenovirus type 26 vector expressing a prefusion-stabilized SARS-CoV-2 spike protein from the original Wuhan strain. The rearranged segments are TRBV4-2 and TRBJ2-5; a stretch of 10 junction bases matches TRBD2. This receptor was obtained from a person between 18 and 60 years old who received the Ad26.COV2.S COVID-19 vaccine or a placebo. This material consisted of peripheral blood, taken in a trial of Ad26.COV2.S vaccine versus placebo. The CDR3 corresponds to CASSQDLAGEETQYF. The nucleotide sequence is TGTGCCAGCAGCCAAGATCTAGCGGGGGAAGAGACCCAGTACTTC.